The clone carrying this T cell receptor beta chain was observed at least ten times. Its antigen is as yet unknown. The CDR3 extends over 14 amino acids. Germline V CDR1 and CDR2: DFQATT, SNEGSKA (reference sequence). Between the trimmed V and J ends, which lost 3 bases and 8 bases, there was a span of 16 bases. It was genomic DNA that served as the template for profiling TCR beta VDJ and CDR3. TCRdb recomputed calls from the reads with MiXCR, one row per CDR3 protein. The repertoire holds 120,000 or so distinct CDR3 sequences, with over 30% as singletons. The data were taken from a study of CD8+CD57+ T cells in acquired aplastic anemia. Study information: Sorted CD4+ and CD8+ cells gave an average of approximately 3.1 ug of DNA. Notes on the study in general: Patients shared just under 30 CD8+ CDR3 sequences with controls.

Patients selected for sequencing had displayed CD8+CD57+ cell expansion by flow cytometry. Every patient presented with severe acquired aplastic anemia. Patients were untreated when blood was sampled. The rearrangement links TRBV20-1 to TRBJ1-4; no clear D. The sequenced material came from sorted CD4+, CD8+, or CD8+CD57+ T cells (not recorded which) from PBMCs. The clonotype was recovered from a human donor with aplastic anemia. The CDR3: CSASDVRASEKLFF. For the CDR3, the DNA is TGCAGTGCTAGTGATGTAAGGGCAAGCGAAAAACTGTTTTTT.